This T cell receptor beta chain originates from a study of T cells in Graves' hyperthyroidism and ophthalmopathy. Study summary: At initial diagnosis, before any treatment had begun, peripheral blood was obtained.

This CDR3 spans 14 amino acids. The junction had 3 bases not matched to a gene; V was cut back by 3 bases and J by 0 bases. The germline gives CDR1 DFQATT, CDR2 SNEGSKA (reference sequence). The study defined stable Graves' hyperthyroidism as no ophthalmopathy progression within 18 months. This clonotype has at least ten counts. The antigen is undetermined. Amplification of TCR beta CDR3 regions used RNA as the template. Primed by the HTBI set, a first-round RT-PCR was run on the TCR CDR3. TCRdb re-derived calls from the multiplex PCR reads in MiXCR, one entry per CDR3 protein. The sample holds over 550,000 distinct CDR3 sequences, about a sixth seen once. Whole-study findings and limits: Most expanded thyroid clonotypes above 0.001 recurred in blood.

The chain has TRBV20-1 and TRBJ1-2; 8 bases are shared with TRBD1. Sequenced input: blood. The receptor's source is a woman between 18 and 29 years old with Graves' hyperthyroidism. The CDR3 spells CSARTGVTNYGYTF. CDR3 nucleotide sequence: TGCAGTGCTAGGACAGGGGTCACTAACTATGGCTACACCTTC.